Each of the 22 T cell receptor beta chains below was sequenced from the same sample in a study of control samples from healthy donors and cancer patients. Generated by immunoSEQ multiplex PCR, the TCRdb table keeps only in-frame clones and is missing some. This table holds just over 150,000 clones, roughly 92% found once. Sequenced sample: blood. These receptor sequences come from a man aged 45-65 years in good health.

The gene calls are TRBV19 and TRBJ1-2; D may be TRBD1 (6 bases). Germline V gene lookup returns CDR1 LNHDA and CDR2 SQIVND (reference sequence). V gave up 1 base and J gave up 4 bases, with 19 bases separating them. This CDR3 has 17 residues. CDR3: CASSIGERRRGLYGYTF. CDR3 in DNA: TGTGCCAGTAGTATAGGTGAAAGACGACGGGGGCTCTATGGCTACACCTTC. The full variable domain, with the rest looked up from reference TRBV19 and TRBJ1-2, is DGGITQSPKYLFRKEGQNVTLSCEQNLNHDAMYWYRQDPGQGLRLIYYSQIVNDFQKGDIAEGYSVSREKKESFPLTVTSAQKNPTAFYLCASSIGERRRGLYGYTFGSGTRLTVV.

The CDR3: CASSPPSRATGELFF. The DNA of the CDR3 is TGTGCCAGCTCACCACCGTCCAGGGCCACCGGGGAGCTGTTTTTT. This chain connects TRBV18 to TRBJ2-2; possible D gene TRBD1, 5 bases. The CDR3 consists of 15 residues. Between the trimmed V and J ends, which lost 0 bases and 4 bases, there was a span of 9 bases. Germline V gene lookup returns CDR1 KGHSH and CDR2 LQKENI.

The chain employs TRBV6-5 and TRBJ2-6; D unresolved. Germline V CDR1 and CDR2: MNHEY, SVGAGI. V gave up 7 bases and J gave up 0 bases, with 4 bases separating them. The CDR3 consists of 13 residues. CDR3 in amino acids: CASTPSGANVLTF. In DNA form, the CDR3 reads TGTGCCAGCACCCCCTCTGGGGCCAACGTCCTGACTTTC.

The genes are TRBV6-4 and TRBJ2-3; 10 bases match TRBD2. J lost 4 bases, V lost 3 bases, and 4 bases had no gene match. This CDR3 region has 15 residues. CDR1 MRHNA and CDR2 SNTAGT come from the germline V gene. The CDR3, as DNA: TGTGCCAGCAGTGAAGGAGCGGGAGGGCCAGATACGCAGTATTTT. It translates to CASSEGAGGPDTQYF.

The rearrangement uses TRBV19 and TRBJ2-5; D assignment may be TRBD1 or TRBD2 (5 bases each). Germline CDR1 LNHDA, CDR2 SQIVND (reference sequence). V was trimmed by 1 base and J by 7 bases, leaving 16 bases between them. This CDR3 is built from 15 residues. In DNA, the CDR3 is TGTGCCAGTAGTATAGTCTTCGGGGCCCGGGGGACCCAGTACTTC. This encodes CASSIVFGARGTQYF.

This chain uses TRBV5-1 with TRBJ2-3; the match to TRBD2 covers 8 bases. V shed 7 bases, J shed 0 bases, and the junction held 7 bases outside the gene matches. From germline, CDR1 is SGHRS and CDR2 YFSETQ. This CDR3 spans 15 amino acids. The CDR3 DNA reads as TGCGCCAGCTCCTCACTAGCGGCTAGCACAGATACGCAGTATTTT. Its translation: CASSSLAASTDTQYF.

The rearrangement links TRBV3-1 (or the pseudogene TRBV3-2) to TRBJ2-3; the match to TRBD1 covers 9 bases. From germline, CDR1 is LGHDT and CDR2 YNNKEL (reference sequence). Germline trimming cut 0 bases from V and 6 bases from J; bases unmatched to any gene: 10. The length of the CDR3 is 17 residues. CDR3 sequence (DNA): TGTGCCAGCAGCCAAGAACTAGGGACAGGGAGGAAGGATACGCAGTATTTT. Protein: CASSQELGTGRKDTQYF.

The chain joins TRBV5-6 to TRBJ1-1; 7 bases line up with TRBD1. Germline V CDR1 and CDR2: SGHDT, YYEEEE. The trim removed 4 bases at V and 8 bases at J, leaving 8 bases unmatched. The length of the CDR3 is 13 residues. The CDR3: CASSIKGAREAFF. The CDR3 DNA follows: TGTGCCAGCAGCATTAAGGGGGCGCGGGAAGCTTTCTTT.

This clone was detected once. The rearrangement joins TRBV5-1 to TRBJ2-1; possible D gene TRBD1, 6 bases. Germline lookup yields CDR1 SGHRS and CDR2 YFSETQ. The CDR3 runs to 15 residues. With 2 bases removed from V and 8 bases from J, the gap between germline ends came to 17 bases. The CDR3 spells CASSFGTAGAYEQFF. In DNA, the CDR3 is TGCGCCAGCAGCTTCGGGACGGCAGGGGCATATGAGCAGTTCTTC.

V gene TRBV11-2 combines with J gene TRBJ1-2; D call uncertain. The CDR3 length is 14 residues. The germline gives CDR1 SGHAT, CDR2 FQNNGV. The V and J ends lost 5 bases and 4 bases respectively, with 14 bases between them. The chain's CDR3 is CASSLGSEGYGYTF. The CDR3 DNA reads TGTGCCAGCAGCCTAGGGTCTGAAGGCTATGGCTACACCTTC.

The chain has TRBV30 and TRBJ1-2; D is unresolved. Germline V gene data show CDR1 as GTSNPN and CDR2 as SVGIG (reference sequence). This CDR3 spans 13 amino acids. V was trimmed by 5 bases and J by 8 bases, leaving 18 bases between them. CDR3: CAWYRWPLDGYTF. The CDR3 coding sequence is TGTGCCTGGTACCGGTGGCCTTTGGACGGCTACACCTTC.

The CDR3 here is CASSPDALYEQYF. Written as DNA, the CDR3 is TGTGCCAGCTCACCAGACGCCCTTTACGAGCAGTACTTC. This rearrangement joins TRBV18 to TRBJ2-7, with no clear D. The CDR3 loop spans 13 amino acids. The germline CDR1 and CDR2 sequences are KGHSH and LQKENI. Trimming left V 2 bases short and J 4 bases short, with 9 bases between. Filled out from reference TRBV18 and TRBJ2-7, the complete variable domain reads NAGVMQNPRHLVRRRGQEARLRCSPMKGHSHVYWYRQLPEEGLKFMVYLQKENIIDESGMPKERFSAEFPKEGPSILRIQQVVRGDSAAYFCASSPDALYEQYFGPGTRLTVT.

V usage is TRBV6-5 and J usage is TRBJ2-2; D may be TRBD1 (6 bases). Germline CDR1 MNHEY, CDR2 SVGAGI. V lost 5 bases to trimming and J lost 1 base, with 11 bases between them. There are 15 residues in the CDR3. CDR3 protein: CASSPPGQNTGELFF. CDR3 coding DNA: TGTGCCAGCAGTCCCCCGGGACAGAACACCGGGGAGCTGTTTTTT.

The CDR3 DNA reads as TGTGCCAGCTCACCCCGCTTACTAACAGGGGACACAACAGATACGCAGTATTTT. It codes for CASSPRLLTGDTTDTQYF. The V call is TRBV18, the J call TRBJ2-3, with 7 bases identical to TRBD1. The CDR3 totals 18 residues. Germline CDR1 reads KGHSH; CDR2 reads LQKENI. J lost 3 bases, V lost 3 bases, and 15 bases had no gene match.

J is TRBJ1-5 and V is TRBV10-3, with 7 bases lining up with TRBD1. The CDR3 consists of 14 residues. J gave up 6 bases and V 10 bases, and 12 bases lay outside the gene matches. CDR1 and CDR2 from the germline V gene are ENHRY and SYGVKD. In DNA form, the CDR3 reads TGTGCCAGCGGGGGGGCAGGGGGTAGTCAGCCCCAGCATTTT. This translates into CASGGAGGSQPQHF.

V and J are TRBV5-4 and TRBJ2-7; D might be TRBD2 (6 bases). Germline V gives CDR1 SGHNT, CDR2 YYREEE (reference sequence). V gave up 6 bases and J gave up 5 bases, with 18 bases separating them. CDR3 size: 14 residues. CDR3 bases: TGTGCCAGCACCCATTATAGGAGGGGAGACGAGCAGTACTTC. This sequence encodes CASTHYRRGDEQYF. The full variable domain, its missing parts supplied by reference TRBV5-4 and TRBJ2-7, is ETGVTQSPTHLIKTRGQQVTLRCSSQSGHNTVSWYQQALGQGPQFIFQYYREEENGRGNFPPRFSGLQFPNYSSELNVNALELDDSALYLCASTHYRRGDEQYFGPGTRLTVT.

The rearrangement joins TRBV18 to TRBJ1-5; possibly TRBD1 for D (6 bases). V dropped 1 base and J dropped 6 bases, with 10 bases sitting between them. CDR3 size: 14 residues. Germline CDR1 reads KGHSH; CDR2 reads LQKENI. The CDR3 region is CASSPLGAAQPQHF. The DNA of the CDR3 is TGTGCCAGCTCACCACTGGGGGCAGCTCAGCCCCAGCATTTT.

The chain links TRBV2 to TRBJ2-7, with a weak D call TRBD1 (6 bases). The CDR3 has 14 amino acids. CDR1 is SNHLY and CDR2 is FYNNEI in the germline V gene. The V end lost 7 bases, the J end lost 4 bases, and 17 bases lay between the germline ends. CDR3 DNA: TGTGCCAGCACCCCATGGGGGCGAAATTACGAGCAGTACTTC. Its protein is CASTPWGRNYEQYF. The complete variable domain, with remaining parts taken from reference TRBV2 and TRBJ2-7, reads EPEVTQTPSHQVTQMGQEVILRCVPISNHLYFYWYRQILGQKVEFLVSFYNNEISEKSEIFDDQFSVERPDGSNFTLKIRSTKLEDSAMYFCASTPWGRNYEQYFGPGTRLTVT.

This sequence joins TRBV4-1 and TRBJ2-7; 10 bases match TRBD2. After removal of 0 bases from V and 6 bases from J, the junction contained 5 bases not matched to a gene. CDR1 is MGHRA and CDR2 is YSYEKL in the germline V gene. There are 15 residues in the CDR3. CDR3 loop: CASSQDGTSDGEQYF. The DNA for the CDR3 is TGCGCCAGCAGCCAAGATGGGACTAGCGATGGCGAGCAGTACTTC.

The chain employs TRBV3-1 (or the pseudogene TRBV3-2) and TRBJ2-5; D gene ambiguous. The CDR3 runs 14 residues. Trimming left V 4 bases short and J 5 bases short, with 14 bases between. Germline CDR1 and CDR2: LGHDT and YNNKEL (reference sequence). The CDR3 coding sequence is TGTGCCAGCAGCCCCCACGGACCTGCGGAGACCCAGTACTTC. Protein: CASSPHGPAETQYF.

V gene TRBV29-1 combines with J gene TRBJ1-2; weak D call: TRBD1 (5 bases). V was pared by 4 bases and J by 1 base, with 19 bases between. The CDR3 is 16 amino acids. From germline, CDR1 is SQVTM and CDR2 ANQGSEA. The CDR3, as DNA: TGCAGCGTTGGGCTAGGGTCAGGGTCCCTTAACTATGGCTACACCTTC. This translates into CSVGLGSGSLNYGYTF. The whole variable domain, remainder taken from reference TRBV29-1 and TRBJ1-2, is SAVISQKPSRDICQRGTSLTIQCQVDSQVTMMFWYRQQPGQSLTLIATANQGSEATYESGFVIDKFPISRPNLTFSTLTVSNMSPEDSSIYLCSVGLGSGSLNYGYTFGSGTRLTVV.

The rearrangement joins TRBV11-3 to TRBJ2-7, with D maybe TRBD2 (5 bases). The CDR3 is 15 amino acids. The V and J ends lost 1 base and 3 bases respectively, with 13 bases between them. CDR1 is SGHNT and CDR2 is YENEEA in the germline V gene. CDR3 nucleotide sequence: TGTGCCAGCAGCTTAGGCGCCGGGAAAAGCTACGAGCAGTACTTC. It yields the protein CASSLGAGKSYEQYF.